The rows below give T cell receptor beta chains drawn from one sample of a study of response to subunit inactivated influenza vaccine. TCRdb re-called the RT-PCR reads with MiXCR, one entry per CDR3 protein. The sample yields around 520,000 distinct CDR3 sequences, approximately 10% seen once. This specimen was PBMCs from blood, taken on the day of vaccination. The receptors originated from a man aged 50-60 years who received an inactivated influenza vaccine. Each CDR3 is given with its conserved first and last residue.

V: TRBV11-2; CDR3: CASSLGLAGGSADTQYF
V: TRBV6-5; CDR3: CASSSRFVQTALLFF
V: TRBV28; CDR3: CASRPSPGQGNEQFF
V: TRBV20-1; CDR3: CSAPSGGAIDTQYF
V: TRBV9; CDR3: CASSSGGLAEGDEQFF
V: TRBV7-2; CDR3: CASSLVENLQYF
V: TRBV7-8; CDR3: CASSLESGGVYNEQFF
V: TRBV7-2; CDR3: CASSFMGSTDTQYF
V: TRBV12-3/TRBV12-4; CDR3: CASSLDAWVAGNSPLHF
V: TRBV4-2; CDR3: CASSQDRDLTHNEQFF
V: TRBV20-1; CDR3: CSATGTGRYEQYF
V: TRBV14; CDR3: CTSSEYSETYSYEQYF
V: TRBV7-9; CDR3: CASSYRQGGIQETQYF
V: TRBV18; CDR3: CASSPSQRRTYEQYF
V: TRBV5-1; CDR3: CASSRRSGGAVRSYKEQFF
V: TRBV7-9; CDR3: CASLNTGELFF
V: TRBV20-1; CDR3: CSARLLDSRESDTQYF
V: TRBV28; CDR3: CATQRGRTSYEQYF
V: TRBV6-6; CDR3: CASADRDEQFF
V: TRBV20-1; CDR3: CSARVILAPTDTQYF
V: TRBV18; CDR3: CASSPPGLGIPEAFF
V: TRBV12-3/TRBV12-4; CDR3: CASSWTSGPTDTQYF
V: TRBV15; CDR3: CATSRDRSGLAGEDEQFF
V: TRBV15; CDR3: CATSRVLTSGSRDEQFF
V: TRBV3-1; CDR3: CASSPTGLAHSYEQYF
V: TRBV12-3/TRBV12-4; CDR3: CASTFYTGELFF
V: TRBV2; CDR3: CASSEISGTTPYEQYF
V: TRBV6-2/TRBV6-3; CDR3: CASKDRGSNQPQHF
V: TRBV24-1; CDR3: CATSDFPGNEQFF
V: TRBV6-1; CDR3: CASRIVPGTLSGYTF
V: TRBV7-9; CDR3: CASSWDSVQETQYF
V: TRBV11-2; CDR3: CASSPPGSYEQYF
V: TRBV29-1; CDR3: CSVVVLRRADTQYF
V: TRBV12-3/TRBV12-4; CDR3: CASTTGLKETQYF
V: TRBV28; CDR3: CASSTSGGYGYTF
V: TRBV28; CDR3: CASSSPLEAGGPGDTQYF
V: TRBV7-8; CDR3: CASSSPVFGATNEKLFF
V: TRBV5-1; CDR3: CASSFGGSQPQHF
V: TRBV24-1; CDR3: CATSDFTTNYGYTF
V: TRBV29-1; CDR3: CSIQGWGNEQFF
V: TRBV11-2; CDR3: CASSLAAYLTDTQYF
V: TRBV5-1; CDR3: CASSLTSGRTGELFF
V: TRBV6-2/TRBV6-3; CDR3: CASRRLAGPRADTQYF
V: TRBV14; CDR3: CASSQGTEQFF
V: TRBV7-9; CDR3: CASSLGGGVGEQYF
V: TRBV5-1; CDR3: CASSLAGMNEQFF
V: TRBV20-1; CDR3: CSASTGTGAYNEQFF
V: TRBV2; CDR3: CASSADRGIHNSPLHF
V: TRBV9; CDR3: CASSVGEGGYGYTF
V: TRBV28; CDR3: CASNRDRDFVYGYTF
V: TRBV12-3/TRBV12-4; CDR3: CASSFSLLAGSDEQFF
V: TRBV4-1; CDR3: CASSKGLADYNEQFF
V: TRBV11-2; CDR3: CASSLLRGGRLRGANVLTF
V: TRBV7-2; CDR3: CASSPQGFSYNEQFF
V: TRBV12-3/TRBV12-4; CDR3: CASTITGHRNTEAFF
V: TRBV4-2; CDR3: CASSQVPTGFPGELFF
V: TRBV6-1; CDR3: CASSTVAGGTDTQYF
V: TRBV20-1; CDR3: CSARLAGVMDTQYF
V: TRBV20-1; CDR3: CSARGPGSYNEQFF